Below, 32 T cell receptor beta chains from the same sample are listed, as sequenced in a study of blood T cell repertoires in COVID-19. The table came from immunoSEQ multiplex PCR; TCRdb's copy has only in-frame clones and leaves some out. The table records approximately 310,000 clones, around nine tenths of them present only once. The material sequenced was PBMCs or T cells enriched from blood (not recorded which). These receptor sequences come from a man in his sixties who had recovered from COVID-19.

The rearrangement joins TRBV5-8 to TRBJ2-5; D perhaps matches TRBD2 (5 bases). V gave up 0 bases and J gave up 4 bases, with 13 bases separating them. Germline V gene sequence: CDR1 SGHTS, CDR2 YDEGEE. The CDR3 has 15 amino acids. As DNA, the CDR3 is TGTGCCAGCAGCTTGGGCGGGTGGGTACGAGAGACCCAGTACTTC. This encodes CASSLGGWVRETQYF.

The rearrangement links TRBV2 to TRBJ1-6; D is unresolved. The germline CDR1 and CDR2 sequences are SNHLY and FYNNEI. Trimming pared 7 bases from V and 5 bases from J, leaving 15 bases between. This CDR3 contains 15 residues. The CDR3, as DNA: TGTGCCAGCAATCGAGAGGCAGTAAATAATTCACCCCTCCACTTT. This codes for CASNREAVNNSPLHF.

The V and J genes are TRBV2 and TRBJ2-5, with D perhaps TRBD1 (6 bases). Trimming took 6 bases from V and 2 from J, leaving 7 bases between them. Germline V gene sequence: CDR1 SNHLY, CDR2 FYNNEI. The CDR3 has 12 amino acids. This CDR3 reads CASSTGQETQYF. The CDR3 nucleotides read TGTGCCAGCAGCACAGGGCAAGAGACCCAGTACTTC.

This sequence joins TRBV28 and TRBJ1-4; TRBD1 matches 8 bases. Germline-derived CDR1 and CDR2 are MDHEN and SYDVKM. The CDR3 runs 15 residues. After removal of 4 bases from V and 8 bases from J, the junction contained 9 bases not matched to a gene. The CDR3 nucleotides are TGTGCCAGCAGTTCTAGGACAGGGACGGGCGAAAAACTGTTTTTT. Translated, it gives CASSSRTGTGEKLFF.

This sequence joins TRBV5-1 and TRBJ2-2; TRBD1 is a possible D gene (6 bases). The CDR3 is 14 amino acids. CDR1 is SGHRS and CDR2 is YFSETQ in the germline V gene. V shed 0 bases and J shed 7 bases, with 10 bases lying between them. CDR3 amino acids: CASSLGRGNGELFF. The CDR3 DNA is TGCGCCAGCAGCTTGGGAAGGGGGAACGGGGAGCTGTTTTTT.

This clone was observed a single time. The chain uses TRBV28 and TRBJ2-1; D ambiguous. The CDR3 is 12 residues long. CDR1 is MDHEN, CDR2 SYDVKM, per germline. The ends were cut back, 10 bases at V and 1 base at J, with 8 bases in the middle. CDR3 coding DNA: TGTGCCATCGCCCGGTCCTACAATGAGCAGTTCTTC. Its protein product is CAIARSYNEQFF.

The chain is built from TRBV5-1 and TRBJ1-4; the D gene is possibly TRBD1 (6 bases). Trimming removed 0 bases at V and 6 bases at J, with 12 bases between. The CDR3 consists of 15 residues. Germline V gives CDR1 SGHRS, CDR2 YFSETQ. The CDR3 here is CASSLGPGDHEKLFF. CDR3 sequence (DNA): TGCGCCAGCAGCTTGGGGCCAGGGGATCATGAAAAACTGTTTTTT.

The chain carries TRBV7-3 and TRBJ2-3, with 9 bases identical to TRBD2. CDR3 length: 15 amino acids. Germline V lookup: CDR1 SGHTA, CDR2 FQGTGA. V lost 5 bases to trimming and J lost 4 bases; unmatched junction nucleotides: 7. The chain's CDR3 is CASSRVGLAADTQYF. CDR3 DNA: TGTGCCAGCAGCCGTGTGGGACTAGCTGCAGATACGCAGTATTTT.

The chain is built from TRBV19 and TRBJ1-1; 8 nucleotides align to TRBD1. J lost 4 bases, V lost 3 bases, and 4 bases had no gene match. The CDR3 covers 14 residues. CDR1 is LNHDA and CDR2 is SQIVND in the germline V gene (reference sequence). The CDR3 DNA reads TGTGCCAGTAGTATGGGACAGGAGACCACTGAAGCTTTCTTT. This codes for CASSMGQETTEAFF.

CDR3 residues: CASSEQGSGNTIYF. CDR3 bases: TGTGCCAGCAGCGAACAGGGTTCTGGAAACACCATATATTTT. The chain couples TRBV9 to TRBJ1-3; the D gene is possibly TRBD1 (6 bases). V lost 3 bases, J lost 1 base, and 8 bases lay in between. The germline gives CDR1 SGDLS, CDR2 YYNGEE. The CDR3 is 14 amino acids. The full variable domain, rest sourced from reference TRBV9 and TRBJ1-3, is DSGVTQTPKHLITATGQRVTLRCSPRSGDLSVYWYQQSLDQGLQFLIQYYNGEERAKGNILERFSAQQFPDLHSELNLSSLELGDSALYFCASSEQGSGNTIYFGEGSWLTVV.

This chain uses TRBV11-3 with TRBJ2-3, with a possible D match to TRBD1 (6 bases). This CDR3 contains 13 residues. The V gene's germline CDR1 is SGHNT and CDR2 YENEEA. Trimming removed 3 bases from V and 5 bases from J, with 9 bases in between. The DNA of the CDR3 is TGTGCCAGCAGCTTGGGGGCGTTAGATACGCAGTATTTT. It translates to CASSLGALDTQYF.

The chain is built from TRBV7-3 and TRBJ2-2, with D possibly TRBD1 on 6 matching bases. This CDR3 has 15 residues. In germline, CDR1 is SGHTA, CDR2 FQGTGA. Trimming cost V 5 bases and J 5 bases, with 15 bases left between them. CDR3: CASSTYRAGTGELFF. The CDR3 bases are TGTGCCAGCAGCACTTACAGGGCTGGTACCGGGGAGCTGTTTTTT.

The chain links TRBV5-1 to TRBJ2-7, with D tentatively TRBD1 (6 bases). Trimming left V 5 bases short and J 6 bases short, with 12 bases between. Germline CDR1 and CDR2: SGHRS and YFSETQ. The CDR3 contains 12 residues. The CDR3 here is CASRYRDSEQYF. In DNA, the CDR3 is TGCGCCAGCAGGTACAGGGATAGCGAGCAGTACTTC.

V gene TRBV4-2 combines with J gene TRBJ2-1; the D gene is possibly TRBD2 (5 bases). Trimming removed 2 bases at V and 3 bases at J, with 11 bases between. Germline loops: CDR1 LGHNA, CDR2 YNFKEQ. The CDR3 spans 15 residues. CDR3 loop: CASSQSTADYNEQFF. DNA of the CDR3: TGTGCCAGCAGCCAAAGTACAGCGGACTACAATGAGCAGTTCTTC.

V gene TRBV9 combines with J gene TRBJ2-6, with unresolved D. V shed 0 bases and J shed 0 bases, with 4 bases lying between them. The CDR3 is 15 residues long. Germline CDR1 is SGDLS and CDR2 is YYNGEE. The chain's CDR3 is CASSVVASGANVLTF. CDR3 sequence (DNA): TGTGCCAGCAGCGTAGTAGCCTCTGGGGCCAACGTCCTGACTTTC. Variable domain in full (rest from reference TRBV9 and TRBJ2-6): DSGVTQTPKHLITATGQRVTLRCSPRSGDLSVYWYQQSLDQGLQFLIQYYNGEERAKGNILERFSAQQFPDLHSELNLSSLELGDSALYFCASSVVASGANVLTFGAGSRLTVL.

This CDR3 reads CASSPRGDETQYF. Here the CDR3 DNA reads TGCGCCAGCAGCCCGCGGGGGGATGAGACCCAGTACTTC. This chain uses TRBV5-1 with TRBJ2-5, with 8 bases aligning to TRBD2. The length of the CDR3 is 13 residues. V shed 4 bases, J shed 5 bases, and the junction held 4 bases outside the gene matches. Per the germline V gene, CDR1 is SGHRS and CDR2 is YFSETQ.

Only one count was recorded for this clone. The chain joins TRBV25-1 to TRBJ2-3; 9 bases agree with TRBD2. The V gene end was trimmed by 4 bases and the J gene end by 4 bases; junction bases not matched to a gene: 9. This CDR3 region has 16 residues. Germline values: CDR1 MGHDK, CDR2 SYGVNS. CDR3 sequence reads: CASSVFSGSDSDTQYF. In DNA form, the CDR3 reads TGTGCCAGCAGTGTGTTTAGCGGGAGTGATTCAGATACGCAGTATTTT.

The rearrangement uses TRBV2 and TRBJ1-5; 8 positions match TRBD1. Germline CDR1 SNHLY, CDR2 FYNNEI. After removal of 5 bases from V and 6 bases from J, the junction contained 9 bases not matched to a gene. The CDR3 is 15 residues long. CDR3 coding DNA: TGTGCCAGCAGTAGCGACAGGGGTTTCGGTCAGCCCCAGCATTTT. This gives the protein CASSSDRGFGQPQHF.

V and J are TRBV2 and TRBJ2-1, with D perhaps matching TRBD2 (6 bases). V lost 6 bases and J lost 3, with 12 bases in between. The CDR3 is 14 residues long. Per germline, CDR1 SNHLY and CDR2 FYNNEI. The CDR3 nucleotides read TGTGCCAGCAGGGGTCGGGACTTCTACAATGAGCAGTTCTTC. Translated, it gives CASRGRDFYNEQFF.

The DNA for the CDR3 is TGTGCCAGTAGTATTCAAGATGCGAGTGAAAAACTGTTTTTT. Amino acids: CASSIQDASEKLFF. J is TRBJ1-4 and V is TRBV19; D gene ambiguous. CDR1 LNHDA and CDR2 SQIVND come from the germline V gene (reference sequence). The CDR3 sequence is 14 residues long. Trimming took 3 bases from V and 7 from J, leaving 12 bases between them.

The chain is built from TRBV6-5 and TRBJ2-5; TRBD2 matches at 7 bases. V dropped 5 bases and J dropped 1; count of bases not matched to a gene: 4. The V gene's germline CDR1 is MNHEY and CDR2 SVGAGI. The CDR3 is 14 amino acids. The CDR3 DNA is TGTGCCAGCAGTCGCCTAGCGGCCCAAGAGACCCAGTACTTC. Translated: CASSRLAAQETQYF.

This chain uses TRBV11-2 with TRBJ2-5; 8 nucleotides line up with TRBD2. CDR3 length: 14 amino acids. V trimming: 4 bases; J trimming: 5 bases; junction bases outside the gene matches: 6. Germline values: CDR1 SGHAT, CDR2 FQNNGV. DNA for the CDR3: TGTGCCAGCAGCTCCCCCGGGACTAGGGAGACCCAGTACTTC. Its translation is CASSSPGTRETQYF.

The chain combines TRBV5-1 with TRBJ2-6, with D unresolved. V lost 5 bases, J lost 2 bases, and 5 bases lay in between. This CDR3 spans 13 amino acids. The germline gives CDR1 SGHRS, CDR2 YFSETQ. The CDR3 nucleotides read TGCGCCAGCAGAGAGACTGGGGCCAACGTCCTGACTTTC. It encodes CASRETGANVLTF.

The chain has TRBV28 and TRBJ2-1; TRBD2 aligns across 7 bases. The junction had 3 bases not matched to a gene; V was cut back by 5 bases and J by 5 bases. The CDR3 runs to 13 residues. CDR1 MDHEN and CDR2 SYDVKM come from the germline V gene. CDR3 bases: TGTGCCAGCAGTGGGGGGGTCCACAATGAGCAGTTCTTC. Amino acids: CASSGGVHNEQFF.

The rearrangement uses TRBV28 and TRBJ1-3, with D maybe TRBD1 (5 bases). V lost 2 bases and J lost 9, with 14 bases in between. Germline loops: CDR1 MDHEN, CDR2 SYDVKM. The CDR3 is made up of 14 amino acids. DNA for the CDR3: TGTGCCAGCAGTTTAGGGGGTAGCGGGGGCACCATATATTTT. Amino acid sequence: CASSLGGSGGTIYF.

CDR3 coding DNA: TGTGCCAGCAGTGAGGCAAGGGGCGAGCAGTACTTC. This encodes CASSEARGEQYF. V gene TRBV6-1 combines with J gene TRBJ2-7, with a possible D match to TRBD1 (5 bases). Germline V gene data show CDR1 as MNHNS and CDR2 as SASEGT. CDR3 size: 12 residues. Trimming pared 3 bases from V and 6 bases from J, leaving 9 bases between.

The chain combines TRBV5-5 with TRBJ2-7; a weak D match, TRBD2 (5 bases). V shed 4 bases and J shed 0 bases, with 17 bases lying between them. Germline CDR1 is SGHKS and CDR2 is YYEKEE (reference sequence). The CDR3 has 16 amino acids. The CDR3 loop is CASSPRDLLSSYEQYF. Written as DNA, the CDR3 is TGTGCCAGCAGCCCCCGGGATCTGCTGAGCTCCTACGAGCAGTACTTC. Full variable domain (outside the CDR3, taken from reference TRBV5-5 and TRBJ2-7): DAGVTQSPTHLIKTRGQQVTLRCSPISGHKSVSWYQQVLGQGPQFIFQYYEKEERGRGNFPDRFSARQFPNYSSELNVNALLLGDSALYLCASSPRDLLSSYEQYFGPGTRLTVT.

This chain links TRBV19 with TRBJ1-1, with D unclear. The CDR3 has 13 amino acids. Trimming cost V 2 bases and J 5 bases, with 9 bases left between them. Germline V CDR1 and CDR2: LNHDA, SQIVND (reference sequence). The chain's CDR3 is CASSIIPRTEAFF. CDR3 DNA: TGTGCCAGTAGTATAATTCCGAGGACTGAAGCTTTCTTT.

In its sample, this clone was seen once. The genes are TRBV27 and TRBJ1-6; D possibly corresponds to TRBD1 (5 bases). This CDR3 has 16 amino acids. V dropped 6 bases and J dropped 7 bases, with 19 bases sitting between them. CDR1 MNHEY and CDR2 SMNVEV come from the germline V gene (reference sequence). CDR3 nucleotides: TGTGCCAGCAGAAACAAACCGGGACGGGGGAATTCACCCCTCCACTTT. Its protein is CASRNKPGRGNSPLHF.

V usage is TRBV28 and J usage is TRBJ1-2; TRBD1 matches 10 bases. This CDR3 has 17 residues. The germline CDR1 and CDR2 sequences are MDHEN and SYDVKM. V lost 6 bases, J lost 4 bases, and 14 bases stayed unmatched. The CDR3 sequence is CASSQPGTGDFGYGYTF. CDR3 sequence (DNA): TGTGCCAGCAGCCAGCCCGGGACAGGGGATTTTGGCTATGGCTACACCTTC.

The rearrangement uses TRBV19 and TRBJ2-5; D is perhaps TRBD2 (7 bases). V was pared by 4 bases and J by 1 base, with 16 bases between. CDR1 is LNHDA and CDR2 is SQIVND in the germline V gene (reference sequence). CDR3 length: 16 amino acids. CDR3 nucleotide sequence: TGTGCCAGTAGTACCTCCGGTGGGGGGGCCCAAGAGACCCAGTACTTC. This translates into CASSTSGGGAQETQYF.

The chain employs TRBV5-1 and TRBJ2-1, with 10 nucleotides matching TRBD2. In germline, CDR1 is SGHRS, CDR2 YFSETQ. The CDR3 extends over 18 amino acids. The J segment lost 3 bases and the V segment lost 0 bases, leaving 9 bases of the junction unmatched. CDR3 in DNA: TGCGCCAGCAGCTTGGCCTCGTCTAGCGGGAGAAACTACAATGAGCAGTTCTTC. Translation: CASSLASSSGRNYNEQFF. The full variable domain, its missing parts supplied by reference TRBV5-1 and TRBJ2-1, is KAGVTQTPRYLIKTRGQQVTLSCSPISGHRSVSWYQQTPGQGLQFLFEYFSETQRNKGNFPGRFSGRQFSNSRSEMNVSTLELGDSALYLCASSLASSSGRNYNEQFFGPGTRLTVL.